This is a list of T cell receptor beta chains from one sample in a study of Graves' ophthalmopathy and Graves' hyperthyroidism. TCRdb independently ran MiXCR on the multiplex PCR reads; one entry per CDR3 protein. Of 350,000 to 450,000 distinct CDR3 sequences in the sample, around 19% were seen once. Sequencing input: peripheral blood. These TCRs come from a woman aged 18 to 35 with Graves' ophthalmopathy. Each CDR3 is given with its conserved first and last residue. The D gene is left open where the match is weak. Size is stated for part of the rows, as once, few or many counts, or as a class when the clone is expanded.

CDR3 protein: CASSLGTGTSGSRRGKNIQYF
CDR3 DNA: TGTGCCAGCAGCTTGGGGACCGGGACTAGCGGGAGTAGGCGGGGGAAAAACATTCAGTACTTC
V gene: TRBV7-2
J gene: TRBJ2-4
clone size: many
D gene: TRBD2

CDR3 protein: CASSQEPWGSQETQYF
CDR3 DNA: TGTGCCAGCAGCCAGGAACCTTGGGGGAGCCAAGAGACCCAGTACTTC
V gene: TRBV7-2
J gene: TRBJ2-5
clone size: many
D gene: NA

CDR3 protein: CASSLGFGIAKNIQYF
CDR3 DNA: TGTGCCAGCAGCTTAGGCTTTGGTATAGCCAAAAACATTCAGTACTTC
V gene: TRBV11-2
J gene: TRBJ2-4
clone size: many
D gene: NA

CDR3 protein: CASSSHQTDADPAFF
CDR3 DNA: TGTGCCAGCAGTTCCCACCAGACGGACGCGGACCCAGCTTTCTTT
V gene: TRBV28
J gene: TRBJ1-1
clone size: many
D gene: NA

CDR3 protein: CACPGTGPYEQYF
CDR3 DNA: TGTGCCTGTCCCGGGACAGGGCCCTACGAGCAGTACTTC
V gene: TRBV30
J gene: TRBJ2-7
clone size: NA
D gene: TRBD1

CDR3 protein: CASSSGPPNSPLHF
CDR3 DNA: TGTGCCAGCAGTTCGGGACCTCCAAATTCACCCCTCCACTTT
V gene: TRBV6-5
J gene: TRBJ1-6
clone size: many
D gene: NA

CDR3 protein: CASSFSPNQPQHF
CDR3 DNA: TGTGCCAGCAGCTTTTCCCCTAATCAGCCCCAGCATTTT
V gene: TRBV7-8
J gene: TRBJ1-5
clone size: few
D gene: NA

CDR3 protein: CASSLEAHLNTEAFF
CDR3 DNA: TGTGCCAGCAGCTTAGAGGCACATCTGAACACTGAAGCTTTCTTT
V gene: TRBV7-8
J gene: TRBJ1-1
clone size: NA
D gene: NA

CDR3 protein: CATSRGLTSADTGELFF
CDR3 DNA: TGTGCCACCAGTAGGGGGCTAACTAGCGCTGACACCGGGGAGCTGTTTTTT
V gene: TRBV24-1
J gene: TRBJ2-2
clone size: many
D gene: NA

CDR3 protein: CASSLVGGVTGELFF
CDR3 DNA: TGTGCCAGCAGCTTAGTCGGGGGGGTGACCGGGGAGCTGTTTTTT
V gene: TRBV7-2
J gene: TRBJ2-2
clone size: many
D gene: TRBD2

CDR3 protein: CASSPTPGLGYTF
CDR3 DNA: TGTGCCAGCAGCCCAACTCCGGGGCTCGGCTACACCTTC
V gene: TRBV6-1
J gene: TRBJ1-2
clone size: many
D gene: NA

CDR3 protein: CSARRQGETQYF
CDR3 DNA: TGCAGTGCTAGAAGGCAGGGGGAGACCCAGTACTTC
V gene: TRBV20-1
J gene: TRBJ2-5
clone size: NA
D gene: NA

CDR3 protein: CASSPGGRDREKLFF
CDR3 DNA: TGTGCCAGCAGCCCGGGAGGAAGGGACAGGGAAAAACTGTTTTTT
V gene: TRBV7-8
J gene: TRBJ1-4
clone size: many
D gene: TRBD1